This entry is about one T cell receptor (beta chain). What antigen it recognizes has not been identified. Per-base quality was not reported, and no clone a single base away is much larger than it. Libraries came from RT-PCR. Sequencing instrument: Illumina HiSeq 2500. TCRdb reran the public reads through fastp at Q25 and MiXCR, keeping productive beta chains. Rows matching on CDR3 protein sequence are summarized as one entry with the most common DNA and genes. For this sample the table gives a few hundred thousand distinct CDR3 sequences, of which approximately 7.8% were detected only once. About 12% of the sample goes to the ten largest clones. This sample was included in a study of response to subunit inactivated influenza vaccine (dated by TCRdb to 2016 to 2018). General notes on the study: Deep quantitative T cell receptor repertoire profiling was used in the study to track responses to a trivalent subunit inactivated influenza vaccine.

From the cysteine up to the phenylalanine, the CDR3 has a length of 15 residues. Only the CDR3 portion is preserved as DNA: 45 bases, with reading frame beginning at the first base. CDR1 SGHAT and CDR2 FQNNGV were looked up in the germline V gene. The germline V end is reduced by 0 bases and the J end by 6 bases; junction bases left unmatched: 4. Overall study results and their limits: It was suggested by the authors that each seasonal influenza vaccination may recruit only a limited number of new T cells.

The V gene is TRBV11-2 and the J gene is TRBJ2-1; TRBD2 matches 8 bases in the middle. The sequencing here drew on PBMCs from blood, taken roughly 24 months after vaccination. The source is a man in his fifties or sixties who received an inactivated influenza vaccine. Donor details come from another sample of the same person, matched by shared clones. CDR3 region: CASSLDRLAGNEQFF. The DNA sequence is TGTGCCAGCAGCTTAGACCGGCTAGCGGGCAATGAGCAGTTCTTC.